Listed below are T cell receptor beta chains from one sample, sequenced in a study of vaccination effects on CD4 cells after COVID-19. These receptors have no known antigen. The assay was immunoSEQ multiplex PCR, and TCRdb's table has in-frame clones only and misses some. The data show about 25,000 clones, with around 70% seen just once and 8.2% held by the top ten. Sequences were derived from CD4+ T cells from PBMCs cultured with SARS-CoV-2 spike peptides, sampled after COVID-19 vaccination. The receptors shown here come from a human donor who received a COVID-19 vaccine. Each CDR3 is given with its conserved first and last residue. The D gene is left open where the match is weak. Clone size is shown for a subset of rows, as once, few, many or a class of expanded clone.

j_gene: TRBJ2-2; abundance: .; v_gene: TRBV11-2; len: 17; d_gene: TRBD2; CDR3aa: CASSLTKGLADTGELFF; CDR3nt: TGTGCCAGCAGCCTAACTAAGGGACTAGCAGACACCGGGGAGCTGTTTTTT
j_gene: TRBJ2-5; abundance: .; v_gene: TRBV12-5; len: 15; d_gene: .; CDR3aa: CASGSGQIGSETQYF; CDR3nt: TGTGCTAGTGGTTCAGGACAGATAGGGTCAGAGACCCAGTACTTC
j_gene: TRBJ2-3; abundance: .; v_gene: TRBV10-3; len: 14; d_gene: TRBD2; CDR3aa: CAISDRREADTQYF; CDR3nt: TGTGCCATCAGTGATCGACGGGAGGCGGATACGCAGTATTTT
j_gene: TRBJ2-1; abundance: .; v_gene: TRBV15; len: 15; d_gene: .; CDR3aa: CATSRDLEGASEQFF; CDR3nt: TGTGCCACCAGCAGAGATCTGGAGGGGGCTAGTGAGCAGTTCTTC
j_gene: TRBJ2-2; abundance: .; v_gene: TRBV9; len: 15; d_gene: .; CDR3aa: CASSVAGVNTGELFF; CDR3nt: TGTGCCAGCAGCGTAGCGGGGGTAAACACCGGGGAGCTGTTTTTT
j_gene: TRBJ1-5; abundance: .; v_gene: TRBV4-1; len: 16; d_gene: TRBD1; CDR3aa: CASSPGTGKQVKPQHF; CDR3nt: TGCGCCAGCAGCCCGGGGACAGGGAAACAGGTAAAGCCCCAGCATTTT
j_gene: TRBJ2-1; abundance: .; v_gene: TRBV27; len: 14; d_gene: .; CDR3aa: CASSQGGWLNEQFF; CDR3nt: TGTGCCAGCAGCCAGGGGGGCTGGCTCAATGAGCAGTTCTTC
j_gene: TRBJ1-1; abundance: .; v_gene: TRBV5-1; len: 15; d_gene: .; CDR3aa: CASSIPTGTDTEAFF; CDR3nt: TGCGCCAGCAGCATTCCTACAGGGACGGACACTGAAGCTTTCTTT
j_gene: TRBJ2-7; abundance: .; v_gene: TRBV9; len: 13; d_gene: .; CDR3aa: CASSVGQGDEQYF; CDR3nt: TGTGCCAGCAGCGTAGGTCAGGGCGACGAGCAGTACTTC
j_gene: TRBJ2-1; abundance: .; v_gene: TRBV4-1; len: 17; d_gene: TRBD2; CDR3aa: CASSQGPAGGLGVGQFF; CDR3nt: TGCGCCAGCAGCCAAGGTCCAGCGGGAGGCTTGGGGGTGGGGCAGTTCTTC
j_gene: TRBJ2-2; abundance: .; v_gene: TRBV11-3; len: 16; d_gene: TRBD1; CDR3aa: CASSFDRDLDTGELFF; CDR3nt: TGTGCCAGCAGCTTTGACAGGGATTTGGACACCGGGGAGCTGTTTTTT
j_gene: TRBJ1-3; abundance: .; v_gene: TRBV5-1; len: 15; d_gene: TRBD1; CDR3aa: CASSVTTGAGNTIYF; CDR3nt: TGCGCCAGCAGCGTCACGACAGGGGCTGGAAACACCATATATTTT
j_gene: TRBJ1-2; abundance: few; v_gene: TRBV4-1; len: 15; d_gene: TRBD1; CDR3aa: CASSQGGTGAFGYTF; CDR3nt: TGCGCCAGCAGCCAAGGAGGGACAGGGGCTTTCGGCTACACCTTC
j_gene: TRBJ2-7; abundance: .; v_gene: TRBV11-2; len: 16; d_gene: .; CDR3aa: CASSPDGQQPRGRQYF; CDR3nt: TGTGCCAGCAGCCCTGACGGCCAGCAACCACGAGGTCGGCAGTACTTC
j_gene: TRBJ2-5; abundance: .; v_gene: TRBV29-1; len: 15; d_gene: TRBD1; CDR3aa: CSVEDGTGGRETQYF; CDR3nt: TGCAGCGTTGAAGATGGGACAGGTGGTCGGGAGACCCAGTACTTC
j_gene: TRBJ1-3; abundance: few; v_gene: TRBV19; len: 14; d_gene: TRBD1; CDR3aa: CASSHRDRGNTIYF; CDR3nt: TGTGCCAGTAGTCACCGGGACAGAGGAAACACCATATATTTT
j_gene: TRBJ1-3; abundance: .; v_gene: TRBV15; len: 14; d_gene: .; CDR3aa: CATSGSRVGNTIYF; CDR3nt: TGTGCCACCAGCGGATCCAGGGTCGGAAACACCATATATTTT
j_gene: TRBJ1-1; abundance: .; v_gene: TRBV2; len: 13; d_gene: .; CDR3aa: CATHRDKNTEAFF; CDR3nt: TGTGCCACCCACCGGGACAAAAACACTGAAGCTTTCTTT
j_gene: TRBJ1-3; abundance: .; v_gene: TRBV5-1; len: 19; d_gene: TRBD1; CDR3aa: CASSLGTGGSLSSGNTIYF; CDR3nt: TGCGCCAGCAGCTTAGGGACAGGGGGGAGTTTGAGTTCTGGAAACACCATATATTTT
j_gene: TRBJ2-3; abundance: .; v_gene: TRBV4-2; len: 14; d_gene: .; CDR3aa: CASSQGGVADTQYF; CDR3nt: TGTGCCAGCAGCCAAGGTGGGGTGGCAGATACGCAGTATTTT
j_gene: TRBJ2-5; abundance: once; v_gene: TRBV5-4; len: 15; d_gene: TRBD2; CDR3aa: CASREGAGGEETQYF; CDR3nt: TGTGCCAGCCGCGAAGGGGCGGGAGGAGAGGAGACCCAGTACTTC
j_gene: TRBJ1-2; abundance: .; v_gene: TRBV19; len: 14; d_gene: .; CDR3aa: CASSAGQRSYGYTF; CDR3nt: TGTGCCAGTAGTGCTGGACAGCGTTCCTATGGCTACACCTTC
j_gene: TRBJ2-5; abundance: .; v_gene: TRBV4-2; len: 16; d_gene: TRBD1; CDR3aa: CASSQDVGTGRETQYF; CDR3nt: TGTGCCAGCAGCCAGGACGTCGGGACAGGGAGAGAGACCCAGTACTTC
j_gene: TRBJ1-1; abundance: .; v_gene: TRBV3-1/TRBV3-2; len: 13; d_gene: .; CDR3aa: CASSQEGGNEAFF; CDR3nt: TGTGCCAGCAGCCAAGAAGGGGGGAATGAAGCTTTCTTT
j_gene: TRBJ2-7; abundance: few; v_gene: TRBV3-1/TRBV3-2; len: 13; d_gene: .; CDR3aa: CASSHRASYEQYF; CDR3nt: TGTGCCAGCAGCCATAGGGCCTCCTACGAGCAGTACTTC
j_gene: TRBJ1-1; abundance: .; v_gene: TRBV4-1; len: 17; d_gene: TRBD1; CDR3aa: CASSQDPTGTANTEAFF; CDR3nt: TGCGCCAGCAGCCAAGATCCAACCGGGACAGCAAACACTGAAGCTTTCTTT
j_gene: TRBJ2-1; abundance: once; v_gene: TRBV27; len: 16; d_gene: TRBD2; CDR3aa: CASSLMASGTYNEQFF; CDR3nt: TGTGCCAGCAGTTTAATGGCTAGCGGGACCTACAATGAGCAGTTCTTC
j_gene: TRBJ1-6; abundance: .; v_gene: TRBV29-1; len: 14; d_gene: .; CDR3aa: CSVAGPQANSPLHF; CDR3nt: TGCAGCGTGGCGGGACCCCAAGCGAATTCACCCCTCCACTTT
j_gene: TRBJ1-4; abundance: .; v_gene: TRBV7-9; len: 13; d_gene: .; CDR3aa: CASRDIAGEKLFF; CDR3nt: TGTGCCAGCAGGGACATTGCGGGTGAAAAACTGTTTTTT
j_gene: TRBJ2-4; abundance: once; v_gene: TRBV9; len: 15; d_gene: .; CDR3aa: CASSARPRGENIQYF; CDR3nt: TGTGCCAGCAGCGCCCGACCCAGGGGCGAAAACATTCAGTACTTC
j_gene: TRBJ1-2; abundance: .; v_gene: TRBV20-1; len: 11; d_gene: TRBD1; CDR3aa: CSAWDRDGYTF; CDR3nt: TGCAGTGCTTGGGACAGGGATGGCTACACCTTC
j_gene: TRBJ2-2; abundance: .; v_gene: TRBV2; len: 14; d_gene: .; CDR3aa: CASRDAWFSGELFF; CDR3nt: TGTGCCAGCAGAGATGCTTGGTTCTCCGGGGAGCTGTTTTTT
j_gene: TRBJ1-6; abundance: .; v_gene: TRBV6-5; len: 14; d_gene: .; CDR3aa: CAGALSSYNSPLHF; CDR3nt: TGTGCCGGAGCCCTAAGCTCCTATAATTCACCCCTCCACTTT
j_gene: TRBJ1-5; abundance: .; v_gene: TRBV6-5; len: 14; d_gene: TRBD1; CDR3aa: CASSRGQGEQPQHF; CDR3nt: TGTGCCAGCAGCCGTGGACAGGGCGAACAGCCCCAGCATTTT
j_gene: TRBJ2-7; abundance: .; v_gene: TRBV29-1; len: 15; d_gene: .; CDR3aa: CSALSPGTRGYEQYF; CDR3nt: TGCAGCGCCCTAAGTCCCGGGACCCGTGGTTACGAGCAGTACTTC
j_gene: TRBJ1-2; abundance: .; v_gene: TRBV27; len: 16; d_gene: TRBD1; CDR3aa: CASSLPPGQFHYGYTF; CDR3nt: TGTGCCAGCAGTTTACCTCCGGGACAGTTCCACTATGGCTACACCTTC
j_gene: TRBJ2-2; abundance: medium-sized; v_gene: TRBV5-5; len: 16; d_gene: .; CDR3aa: CASSSSRAANTGELFF; CDR3nt: TGTGCCAGCAGCAGCTCCAGGGCGGCGAACACCGGGGAGCTGTTTTTT
j_gene: TRBJ2-1; abundance: medium-sized; v_gene: TRBV6-2/TRBV6-3; len: 16; d_gene: .; CDR3aa: CASSYIPLLAWNEQFF; CDR3nt: TGTGCCAGCAGTTACATCCCCCTACTAGCTTGGAATGAGCAGTTCTTC
j_gene: TRBJ1-6; abundance: .; v_gene: TRBV6-1; len: 11; d_gene: .; CDR3aa: CASSEHSPLHF; CDR3nt: TGTGCCAGCAGTGAACACTCACCCCTCCACTTT
j_gene: TRBJ2-2; abundance: .; v_gene: TRBV5-1; len: 15; d_gene: .; CDR3aa: CASSRGTSNTGELFF; CDR3nt: TGCGCCAGCAGCCGGGGGACATCGAACACCGGGGAGCTGTTTTTT
j_gene: TRBJ2-7; abundance: .; v_gene: TRBV7-6; len: 17; d_gene: .; CDR3aa: CASSLVLPRTGNYEQYF; CDR3nt: TGTGCCAGCAGCTTAGTTCTCCCTAGGACGGGAAACTACGAGCAGTACTTC
j_gene: TRBJ2-1; abundance: few; v_gene: TRBV15; len: 16; d_gene: TRBD1; CDR3aa: CATSRGTGGSYNEQFF; CDR3nt: TGTGCCACCAGCAGAGGAACAGGGGGCTCCTACAATGAGCAGTTCTTC
j_gene: TRBJ2-1; abundance: .; v_gene: TRBV6-4; len: 15; d_gene: .; CDR3aa: CASSAETEAYNEQFF; CDR3nt: TGTGCCAGCAGCGCCGAGACAGAGGCCTACAATGAGCAGTTCTTC
j_gene: TRBJ2-6; abundance: once; v_gene: TRBV5-1; len: 12; d_gene: .; CDR3aa: CASQAGANVLTF; CDR3nt: TGCGCCAGCCAAGCTGGGGCCAACGTCCTGACTTTC
j_gene: TRBJ1-1; abundance: few; v_gene: TRBV6-5; len: 15; d_gene: .; CDR3aa: CASSYSFQGNTEAFF; CDR3nt: TGTGCCAGCAGTTACTCGTTTCAGGGGAACACTGAAGCTTTCTTT
j_gene: TRBJ2-7; abundance: .; v_gene: TRBV12-3/TRBV12-4; len: 12; d_gene: .; CDR3aa: CASSFSTREQYF; CDR3nt: TGTGCCAGCAGTTTCTCGACCAGGGAGCAGTACTTC
j_gene: TRBJ1-1; abundance: .; v_gene: TRBV6-1; len: 15; d_gene: .; CDR3aa: CASSEWGRGETEAFF; CDR3nt: TGTGCCAGCAGTGAATGGGGCCGGGGGGAGACTGAAGCTTTCTTT
j_gene: TRBJ1-1; abundance: .; v_gene: TRBV6-8; len: 15; d_gene: .; CDR3aa: CASSYSLSWGPEAFF; CDR3nt: TGTGCCAGCAGTTACTCCCTGTCATGGGGGCCTGAAGCTTTCTTT
j_gene: TRBJ2-6; abundance: .; v_gene: TRBV25-1; len: 18; d_gene: .; CDR3aa: CASSVQDPYASGANVLTF; CDR3nt: TGTGCCAGCAGTGTACAGGATCCCTATGCATCTGGGGCCAACGTCCTGACTTTC
j_gene: TRBJ2-1; abundance: .; v_gene: TRBV5-1; len: 14; d_gene: .; CDR3aa: CASSTLPGADEQFF; CDR3nt: TGCGCCAGCAGCACACTACCAGGGGCCGATGAGCAGTTCTTC
j_gene: TRBJ2-7; abundance: .; v_gene: TRBV12-5; len: 13; d_gene: .; CDR3aa: CASGLRTPYEQYF; CDR3nt: TGTGCTAGTGGTTTGCGGACGCCCTACGAGCAGTACTTC
j_gene: TRBJ2-2; abundance: few; v_gene: TRBV12-3/TRBV12-4; len: 13; d_gene: .; CDR3aa: CASSLGGTGELFF; CDR3nt: TGTGCCAGCAGCTTAGGGGGGACCGGGGAGCTGTTTTTT
j_gene: TRBJ1-1; abundance: .; v_gene: TRBV7-9; len: 13; d_gene: TRBD1; CDR3aa: CASNIIRDSGAFF; CDR3nt: TGTGCCAGCAACATCATCCGGGACAGTGGAGCTTTCTTT
j_gene: TRBJ2-5; abundance: .; v_gene: TRBV5-6; len: 14; d_gene: .; CDR3aa: CASSLTGIQETQYF; CDR3nt: TGTGCCAGCAGCTTGACGGGAATCCAAGAGACCCAGTACTTC
j_gene: TRBJ2-3; abundance: .; v_gene: TRBV4-1; len: 18; d_gene: .; CDR3aa: CASSRGGAPKTSTDTQYF; CDR3nt: TGCGCCAGCAGCCGCGGAGGGGCACCAAAAACTAGCACAGATACGCAGTATTTT